The 20 T cell receptor beta chains below were found in one sample sequenced in a study of CD8 T cells in Susac syndrome. RNA in amounts of roughly 0.5 to 1 ug was reverse transcribed with random hexamers. MiXCR, applied by TCRdb to the immunoSEQ multiplex PCR reads, yields one record per CDR3 protein. The sample yields 150,000 to 180,000 distinct CDR3 sequences, roughly 94% seen once. Sample: CD8+ T cells from PBMCs. The receptors originated from a human donor with multiple sclerosis.

This clonotype was counted a few times. This chain uses TRBV9 with TRBJ2-5; 7 positions agree with TRBD2. The germline gives CDR1 SGDLS, CDR2 YYNGEE. Germline trimming cut 0 bases from V and 2 bases from J; bases unmatched to any gene: 4. The CDR3 loop spans 15 amino acids. CDR3 sequence (DNA): TGTGCCAGCAGCGTAGGCGGGGGAGCACAAGAGACCCAGTACTTC. The encoded protein is CASSVGGGAQETQYF.

This chain links TRBV4-1 with TRBJ1-3, with D unresolved. Germline V CDR1 and CDR2: MGHRA, YSYEKL. V lost 0 bases and J 8 bases, leaving 2 bases between the germline ends. The CDR3 extends over 11 amino acids. The CDR3 reads CASSQDYTIYF. In DNA, the CDR3 is TGCGCCAGCAGCCAAGATTACACCATATATTTT.

The chain uses TRBV15 and TRBJ2-5, with TRBD2 identical over 7 bases. Germline loops: CDR1 LNHNV, CDR2 YYDKDF (reference sequence). V lost 11 bases and J lost 10; bases outside the gene matches: 13. The CDR3 contains 12 residues. As DNA, the CDR3 is TGTGCCGTCTTGGGGCCCCGGGGGGACCAGTACTTC. Its protein product is CAVLGPRGDQYF.

This clonotype has just one count. The chain is built from TRBV11-2 and TRBJ2-1; 7 nucleotides match TRBD2. The V segment lost 8 bases and the J segment 2 bases; nucleotides outside the gene matches: 9. Looked up from germline, CDR1 is SGHAT and CDR2 is FQNNGV. CDR3 length: 15 residues. The CDR3 nucleotides read TGTGCCAGCTTAGGTAGCGGGCGTCCCTACAATGAGCAGTTCTTC. Translating it yields CASLGSGRPYNEQFF.

This chain joins TRBV3-1 and TRBJ2-7, with D possibly matching TRBD2 (5 bases). The germline CDR1 and CDR2 sequences are LGHDT and YNNKEL (reference sequence). This CDR3 is built from 14 residues. V was shortened by 1 base and J by 5 bases, with 12 bases between the two germline ends. The chain's CDR3 is CASSQAGVSDEQYF. The CDR3 region has the DNA TGTGCCAGCAGCCAAGCCGGGGTTAGCGACGAGCAGTACTTC.

The chain is built from TRBV20-1 and TRBJ1-2; 8 nucleotides align to TRBD1. Trimming removed 1 base from V and 5 bases from J; junction bases left unmatched: 12. There are 16 residues in the CDR3. Germline V gene lookup returns CDR1 DFQATT and CDR2 SNEGSKA (reference sequence). The CDR3: CSARAPQGDSLYGYTF. The CDR3, as DNA: TGCAGTGCTAGAGCCCCACAGGGGGACTCCTTGTATGGCTACACCTTC.

J is TRBJ2-3 and V is TRBV19, with no clear D. This CDR3 spans 15 amino acids. CDR1 and CDR2 (germline): LNHDA, SQIVND (reference sequence). Deletions cut 4 bases from V and 3 bases from J, with 14 bases between. The CDR3 bases are TGTGCCAGTAGTACGACCCCCTTCGCAACAGATACGCAGTATTTT. It specifies CASSTTPFATDTQYF.

This clonotype was seen only a few times. V is TRBV7-9 and J is TRBJ2-3; D uncertain. The CDR3 is 13 residues long. The V end lost 1 base, the J end lost 3 bases, and 5 bases lay between the germline ends. The V gene's germline CDR1 is SEHNR and CDR2 FQNEAQ (reference sequence). CDR3 sequence (DNA): TGTGCCAGCAGCTTAGGGTCGACAGATACGCAGTATTTT. Translated: CASSLGSTDTQYF.

This chain links TRBV20-1 with TRBJ2-7; weak D call: TRBD1 (5 bases). Germline V gives CDR1 DFQATT, CDR2 SNEGSKA (reference sequence). The CDR3 length is 14 residues. Trimming removed 0 bases at V and 4 bases at J, with 13 bases between. CDR3 in DNA: TGCAGTGCTAGAGATTTTGCGACAGAATACGAGCAGTACTTC. This encodes CSARDFATEYEQYF.

The chain couples TRBV9 to TRBJ2-5, with D hard to call. V dropped 0 bases and J dropped 8 bases, with 14 bases sitting between them. The CDR3 is 14 residues long. Germline V lookup: CDR1 SGDLS, CDR2 YYNGEE. CDR3 nucleotide sequence: TGTGCCAGCAGCGTAGCGGCCGGTGACACAACCCAGTACTTC. Amino acid sequence: CASSVAAGDTTQYF.

The chain couples TRBV13 to TRBJ1-2; unclear D gene. This CDR3 has 13 residues. CDR1 is PRHDT, CDR2 FYEKMQ, per germline (reference sequence). Trimming removed 5 bases from V and 4 bases from J, with 11 bases in between. CDR3 sequence reads: CASSPKSIYGYTF. In DNA, the CDR3 is TGTGCCAGCAGCCCCAAATCTATCTATGGCTACACCTTC.

This clonotype was seen a single time. This chain links TRBV5-6 with TRBJ2-1; D might be TRBD1 or TRBD2, each matching 5 bases. Per germline, CDR1 SGHDT and CDR2 YYEEEE. The CDR3 has 16 amino acids. Trimming removed 4 bases at V and 6 bases at J, with 20 bases between. The chain's CDR3 is CASSPNRGPAPNEQFF. CDR3 sequence (DNA): TGTGCCAGCAGCCCCAACCGGGGCCCGGCCCCCAATGAGCAGTTCTTC.

The chain joins TRBV29-1 to TRBJ2-7; 7 bases are shared with TRBD1. The CDR3 sequence is 12 residues long. CDR1 and CDR2 (germline): SQVTM, ANQGSEA. Trimming cost V 5 bases and J 0 bases; bases outside gene matches: 1. The CDR3 spells CSVTGASYEQYF. CDR3 bases: TGCAGCGTTACAGGGGCCTCCTACGAGCAGTACTTC.

The gene calls are TRBV11-2 and TRBJ2-7; the D gene is possibly TRBD1 (7 bases). V was cut by 1 base and J by 5 bases, with 18 bases left in between. This CDR3 comprises 16 residues. In germline, CDR1 is SGHAT, CDR2 FQNNGV. The DNA for the CDR3 is TGTGCCAGCAGCTTAGGACCCACCAGGGGGGCCCACGAGCAGTACTTC. Translation: CASSLGPTRGAHEQYF.

The V and J genes are TRBV30 and TRBJ1-2, with D possibly matching TRBD1 (6 bases). Deletions cut 4 bases from V and 3 bases from J, with 12 bases between. Germline lookup yields CDR1 GTSNPN and CDR2 SVGIG (reference sequence). There are 13 residues in the CDR3. CDR3 residues: CAWTYRVDYGYTF. CDR3 DNA sequence: TGTGCCTGGACATACAGGGTAGACTATGGCTACACCTTC.

The chain uses TRBV27 and TRBJ2-1, with 7 positions matching TRBD1. The V segment lost 2 bases and the J segment 3 bases; nucleotides outside the gene matches: 19. CDR1 is MNHEY and CDR2 is SMNVEV in the germline V gene (reference sequence). CDR3 length equals 20 residues. The CDR3 here is CASSLKPPVSDRVVYNEQFF. CDR3 nucleotide sequence: TGTGCCAGCAGTTTAAAACCCCCGGTGAGCGACAGGGTAGTCTACAATGAGCAGTTCTTC.

The V call is TRBV30, the J call TRBJ2-1; 10 nucleotides line up with TRBD2. The V gene end was trimmed by 7 bases and the J gene end by 0 bases; junction bases not matched to a gene: 15. This CDR3 comprises 18 residues. Germline-derived CDR1 and CDR2 are GTSNPN and SVGIG (reference sequence). The CDR3 loop reads CASDLSSGGRISYNEQFF. The CDR3 DNA reads as TGTGCCTCAGATTTGAGTAGCGGGGGGAGGATCTCCTACAATGAGCAGTTCTTC.

The chain's CDR3 is CASSQGPGLAEADTQYF. In DNA, the CDR3 is TGTGCCAGCAGCCAAGGACCCGGACTAGCGGAGGCTGATACGCAGTATTTT. The chain uses TRBV3-1 and TRBJ2-3; TRBD2 agrees at 10 bases. V shed 1 base, J shed 6 bases, and the junction held 10 bases outside the gene matches. The germline CDR1 and CDR2 sequences are LGHDT and YNNKEL (reference sequence). The length of the CDR3 is 17 residues.

This clonotype appeared once. The chain uses TRBV9 and TRBJ2-1, with D perhaps TRBD2 (5 bases). The germline CDR1 and CDR2 sequences are SGDLS and YYNGEE. CDR3 length: 15 amino acids. The germline V and J ends were trimmed by 0 bases and 0 bases, with 7 bases remaining between them. CDR3 DNA: TGTGCCAGCAGCGTAGTAGGACTCTCCTACAATGAGCAGTTCTTC. This encodes CASSVVGLSYNEQFF.

This clonotype has just a few counts. The chain has TRBV12-3 or TRBV12-4 and TRBJ2-7; TRBD1 agrees at 9 bases. Losses at the gene ends were 1 base for V and 5 bases for J; bases not matched to a gene: 0. The CDR3 loop spans 13 amino acids. The CDR3 region is CASSLDRGHEQYF. The CDR3 bases are TGTGCCAGCAGTTTAGACAGGGGGCACGAGCAGTACTTC.